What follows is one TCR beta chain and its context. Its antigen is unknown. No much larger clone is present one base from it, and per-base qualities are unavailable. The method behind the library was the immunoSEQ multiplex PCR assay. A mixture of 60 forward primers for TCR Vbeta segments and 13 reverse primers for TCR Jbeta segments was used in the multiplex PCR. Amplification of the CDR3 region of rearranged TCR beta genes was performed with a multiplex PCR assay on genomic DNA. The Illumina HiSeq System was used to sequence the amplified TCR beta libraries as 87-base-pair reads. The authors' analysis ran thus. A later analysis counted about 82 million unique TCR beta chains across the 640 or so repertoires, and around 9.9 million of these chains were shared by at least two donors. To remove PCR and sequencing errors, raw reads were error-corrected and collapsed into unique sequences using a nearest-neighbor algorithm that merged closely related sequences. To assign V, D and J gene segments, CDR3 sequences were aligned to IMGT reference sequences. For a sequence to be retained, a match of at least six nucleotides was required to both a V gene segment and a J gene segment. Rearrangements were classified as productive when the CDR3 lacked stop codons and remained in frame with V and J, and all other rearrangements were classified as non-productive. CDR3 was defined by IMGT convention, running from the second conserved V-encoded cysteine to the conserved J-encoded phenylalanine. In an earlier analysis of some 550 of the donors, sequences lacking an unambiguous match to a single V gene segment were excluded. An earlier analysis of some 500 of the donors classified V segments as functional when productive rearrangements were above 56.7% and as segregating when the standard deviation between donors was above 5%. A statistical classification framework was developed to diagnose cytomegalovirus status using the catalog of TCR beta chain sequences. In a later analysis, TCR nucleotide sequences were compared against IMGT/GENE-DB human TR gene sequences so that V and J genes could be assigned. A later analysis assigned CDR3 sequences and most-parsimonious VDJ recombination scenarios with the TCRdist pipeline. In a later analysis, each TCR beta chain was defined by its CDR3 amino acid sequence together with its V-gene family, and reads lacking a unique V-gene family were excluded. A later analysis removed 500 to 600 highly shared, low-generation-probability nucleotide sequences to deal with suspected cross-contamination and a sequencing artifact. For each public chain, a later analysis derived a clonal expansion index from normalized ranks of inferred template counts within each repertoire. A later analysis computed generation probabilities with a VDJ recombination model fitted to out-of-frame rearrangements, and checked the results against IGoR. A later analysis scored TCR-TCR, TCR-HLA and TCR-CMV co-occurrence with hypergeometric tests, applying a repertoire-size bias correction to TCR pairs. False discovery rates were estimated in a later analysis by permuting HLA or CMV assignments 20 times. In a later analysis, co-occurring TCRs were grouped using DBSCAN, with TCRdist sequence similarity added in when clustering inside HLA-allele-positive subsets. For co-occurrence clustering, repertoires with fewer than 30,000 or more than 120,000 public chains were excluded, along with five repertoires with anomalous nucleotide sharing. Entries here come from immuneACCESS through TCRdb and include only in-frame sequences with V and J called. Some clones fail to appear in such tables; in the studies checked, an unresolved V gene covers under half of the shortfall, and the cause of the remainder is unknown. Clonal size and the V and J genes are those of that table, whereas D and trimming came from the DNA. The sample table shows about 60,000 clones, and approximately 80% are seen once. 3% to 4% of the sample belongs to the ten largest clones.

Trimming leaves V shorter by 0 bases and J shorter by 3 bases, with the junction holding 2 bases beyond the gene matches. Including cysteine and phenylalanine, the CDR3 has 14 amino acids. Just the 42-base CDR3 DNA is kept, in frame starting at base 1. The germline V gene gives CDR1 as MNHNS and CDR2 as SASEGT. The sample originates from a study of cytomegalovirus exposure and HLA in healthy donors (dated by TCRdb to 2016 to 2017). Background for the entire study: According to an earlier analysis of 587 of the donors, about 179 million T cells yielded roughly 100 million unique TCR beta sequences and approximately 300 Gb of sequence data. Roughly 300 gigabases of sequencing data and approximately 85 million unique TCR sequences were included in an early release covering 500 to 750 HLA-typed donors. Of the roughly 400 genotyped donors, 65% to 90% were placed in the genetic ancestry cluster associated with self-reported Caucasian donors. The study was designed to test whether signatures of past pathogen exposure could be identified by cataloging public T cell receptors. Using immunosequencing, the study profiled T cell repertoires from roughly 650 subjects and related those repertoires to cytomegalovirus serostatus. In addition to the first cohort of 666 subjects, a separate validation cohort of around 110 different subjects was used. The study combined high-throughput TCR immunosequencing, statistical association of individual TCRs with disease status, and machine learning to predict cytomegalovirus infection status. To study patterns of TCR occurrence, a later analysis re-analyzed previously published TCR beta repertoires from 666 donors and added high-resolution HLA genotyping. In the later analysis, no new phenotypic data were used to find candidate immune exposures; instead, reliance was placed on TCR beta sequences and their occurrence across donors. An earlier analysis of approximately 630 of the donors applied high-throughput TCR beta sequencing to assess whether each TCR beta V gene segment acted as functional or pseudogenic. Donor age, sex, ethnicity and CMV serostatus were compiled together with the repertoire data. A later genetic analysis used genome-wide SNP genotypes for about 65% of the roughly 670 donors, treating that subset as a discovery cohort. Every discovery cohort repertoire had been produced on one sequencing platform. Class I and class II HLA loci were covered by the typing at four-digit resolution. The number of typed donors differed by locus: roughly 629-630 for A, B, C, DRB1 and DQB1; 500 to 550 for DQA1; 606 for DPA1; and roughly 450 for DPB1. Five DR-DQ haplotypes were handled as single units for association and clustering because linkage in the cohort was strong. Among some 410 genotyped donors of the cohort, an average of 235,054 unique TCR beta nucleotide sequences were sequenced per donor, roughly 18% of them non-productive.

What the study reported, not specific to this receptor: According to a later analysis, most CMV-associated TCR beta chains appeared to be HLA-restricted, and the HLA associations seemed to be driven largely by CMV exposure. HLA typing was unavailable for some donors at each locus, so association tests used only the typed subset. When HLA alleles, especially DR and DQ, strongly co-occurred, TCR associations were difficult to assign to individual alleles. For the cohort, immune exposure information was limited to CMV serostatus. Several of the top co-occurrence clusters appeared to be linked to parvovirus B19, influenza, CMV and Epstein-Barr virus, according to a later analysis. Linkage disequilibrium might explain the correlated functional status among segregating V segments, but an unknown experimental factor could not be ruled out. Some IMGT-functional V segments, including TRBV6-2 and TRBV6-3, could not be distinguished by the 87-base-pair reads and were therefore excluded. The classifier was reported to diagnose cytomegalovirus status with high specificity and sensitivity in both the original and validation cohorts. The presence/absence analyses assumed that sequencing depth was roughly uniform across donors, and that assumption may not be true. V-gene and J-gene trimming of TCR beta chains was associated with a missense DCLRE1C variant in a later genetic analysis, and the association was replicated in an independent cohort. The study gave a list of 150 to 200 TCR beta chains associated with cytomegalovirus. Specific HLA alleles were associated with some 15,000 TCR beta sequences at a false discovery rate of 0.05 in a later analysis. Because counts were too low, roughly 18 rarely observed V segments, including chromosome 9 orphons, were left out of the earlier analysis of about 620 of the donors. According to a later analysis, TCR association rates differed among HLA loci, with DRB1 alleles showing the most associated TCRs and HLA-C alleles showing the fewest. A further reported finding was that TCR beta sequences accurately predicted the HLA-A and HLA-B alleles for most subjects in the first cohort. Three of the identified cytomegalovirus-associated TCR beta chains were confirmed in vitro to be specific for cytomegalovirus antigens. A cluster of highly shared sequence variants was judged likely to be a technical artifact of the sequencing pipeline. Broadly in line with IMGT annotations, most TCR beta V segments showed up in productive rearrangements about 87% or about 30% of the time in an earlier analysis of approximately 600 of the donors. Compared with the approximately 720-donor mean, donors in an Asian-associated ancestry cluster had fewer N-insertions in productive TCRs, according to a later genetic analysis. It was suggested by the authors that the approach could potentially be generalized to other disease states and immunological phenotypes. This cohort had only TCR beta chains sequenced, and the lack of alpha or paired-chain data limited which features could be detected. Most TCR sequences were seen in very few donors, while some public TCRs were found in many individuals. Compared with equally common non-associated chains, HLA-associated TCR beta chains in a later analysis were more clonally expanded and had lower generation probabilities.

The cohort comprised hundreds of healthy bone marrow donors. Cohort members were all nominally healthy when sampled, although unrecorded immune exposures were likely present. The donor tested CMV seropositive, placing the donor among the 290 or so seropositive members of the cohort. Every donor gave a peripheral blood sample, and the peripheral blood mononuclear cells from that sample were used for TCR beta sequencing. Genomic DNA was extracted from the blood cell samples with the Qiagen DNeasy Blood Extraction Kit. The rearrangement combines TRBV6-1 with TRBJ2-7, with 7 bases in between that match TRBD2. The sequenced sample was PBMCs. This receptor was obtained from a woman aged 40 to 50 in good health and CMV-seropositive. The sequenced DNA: TGTGCCAGCAGTGAAGCGGGGGGGAACTACGAGCAGTACTTC. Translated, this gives CASSEAGGNYEQYF.